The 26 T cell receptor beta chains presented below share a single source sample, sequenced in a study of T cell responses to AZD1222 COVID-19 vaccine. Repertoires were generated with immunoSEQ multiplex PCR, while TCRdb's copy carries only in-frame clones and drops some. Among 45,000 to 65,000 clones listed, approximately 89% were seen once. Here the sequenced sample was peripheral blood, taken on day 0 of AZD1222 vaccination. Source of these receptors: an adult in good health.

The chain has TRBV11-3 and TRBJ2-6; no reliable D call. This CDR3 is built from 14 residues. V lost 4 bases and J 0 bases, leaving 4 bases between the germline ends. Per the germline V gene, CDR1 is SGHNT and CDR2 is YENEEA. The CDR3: CASSSLSGANVLTF. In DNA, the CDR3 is TGTGCCAGCAGCTCTCTCTCTGGGGCCAACGTCCTGACTTTC.

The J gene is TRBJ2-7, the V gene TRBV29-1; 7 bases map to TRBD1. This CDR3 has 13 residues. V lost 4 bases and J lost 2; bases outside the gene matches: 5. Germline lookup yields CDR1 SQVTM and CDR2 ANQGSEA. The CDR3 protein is CSVGRDSTYEQYF. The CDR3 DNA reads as TGCAGCGTTGGCCGGGACAGCACCTACGAGCAGTACTTC.

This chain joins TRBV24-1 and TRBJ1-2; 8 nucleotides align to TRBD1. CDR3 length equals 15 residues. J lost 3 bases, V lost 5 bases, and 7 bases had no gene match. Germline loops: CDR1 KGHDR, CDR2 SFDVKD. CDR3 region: CATSAPGQEYYGYTF. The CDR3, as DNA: TGTGCCACCAGTGCCCCGGGACAGGAGTACTATGGCTACACCTTC.

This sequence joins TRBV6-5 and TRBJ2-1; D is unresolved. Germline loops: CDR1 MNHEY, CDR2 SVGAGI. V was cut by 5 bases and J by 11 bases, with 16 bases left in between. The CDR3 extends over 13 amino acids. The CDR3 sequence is CASSPRNPAKQFF. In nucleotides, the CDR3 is TGTGCCAGCAGTCCCCGAAACCCCGCAAAGCAGTTCTTC.

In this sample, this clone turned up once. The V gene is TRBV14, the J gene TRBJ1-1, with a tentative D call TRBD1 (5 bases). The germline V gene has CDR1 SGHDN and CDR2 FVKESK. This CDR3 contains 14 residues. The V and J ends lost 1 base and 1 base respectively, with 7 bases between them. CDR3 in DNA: TGTGCCAGCAGCCAAGGGGACGGGAACACTGAAGCTTTCTTT. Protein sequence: CASSQGDGNTEAFF.

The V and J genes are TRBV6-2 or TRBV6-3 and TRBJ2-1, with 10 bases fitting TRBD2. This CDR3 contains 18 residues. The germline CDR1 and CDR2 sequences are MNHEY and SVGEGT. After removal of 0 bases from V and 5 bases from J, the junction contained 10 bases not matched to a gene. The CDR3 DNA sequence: TGTGCCAGCAGTTACTCCAACGTGGGACTAGCGCTAAACAATGAGCAGTTCTTC. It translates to CASSYSNVGLALNNEQFF.

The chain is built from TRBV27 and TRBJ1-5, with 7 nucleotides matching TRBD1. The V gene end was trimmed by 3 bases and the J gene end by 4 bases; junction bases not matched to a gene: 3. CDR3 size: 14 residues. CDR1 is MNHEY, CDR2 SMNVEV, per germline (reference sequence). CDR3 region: CASSFGQANQPQHF. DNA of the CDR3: TGTGCCAGCAGTTTTGGACAGGCTAATCAGCCCCAGCATTTT.

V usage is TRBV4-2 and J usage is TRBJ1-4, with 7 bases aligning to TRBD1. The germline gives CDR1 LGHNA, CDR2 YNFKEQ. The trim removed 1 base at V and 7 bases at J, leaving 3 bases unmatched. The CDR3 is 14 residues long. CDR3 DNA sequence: TGTGCCAGCAGCCAAGGACAGGGCAGTGAAAAACTGTTTTTT. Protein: CASSQGQGSEKLFF.

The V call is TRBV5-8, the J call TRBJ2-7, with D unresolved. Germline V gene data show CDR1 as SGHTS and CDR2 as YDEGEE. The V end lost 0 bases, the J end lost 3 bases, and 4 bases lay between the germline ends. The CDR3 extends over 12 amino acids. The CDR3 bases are TGTGCCAGCAGCTTGGCGATCTACGAGCAGTACTTC. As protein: CASSLAIYEQYF.

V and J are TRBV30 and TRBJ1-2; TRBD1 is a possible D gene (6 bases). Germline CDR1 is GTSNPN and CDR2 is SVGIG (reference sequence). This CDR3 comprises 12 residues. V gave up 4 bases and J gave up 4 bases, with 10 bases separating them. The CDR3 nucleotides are TGTGCCTGGACGGACAGAAGCTATGGCTACACCTTC. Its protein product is CAWTDRSYGYTF.

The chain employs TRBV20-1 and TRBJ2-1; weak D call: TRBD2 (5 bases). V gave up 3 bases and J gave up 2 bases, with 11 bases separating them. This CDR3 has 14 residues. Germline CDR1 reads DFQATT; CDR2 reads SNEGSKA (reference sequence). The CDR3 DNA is TGCAGTGCTAGTGGGGAGATGACCTACAATGAGCAGTTCTTC. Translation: CSASGEMTYNEQFF.

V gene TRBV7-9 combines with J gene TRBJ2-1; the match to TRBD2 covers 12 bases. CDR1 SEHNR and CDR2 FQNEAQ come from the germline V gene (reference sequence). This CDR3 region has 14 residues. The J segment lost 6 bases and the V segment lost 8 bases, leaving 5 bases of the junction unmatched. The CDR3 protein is CASLLAGGPNEQFF. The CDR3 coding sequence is TGTGCCAGCCTCCTAGCGGGAGGGCCCAATGAGCAGTTCTTC.

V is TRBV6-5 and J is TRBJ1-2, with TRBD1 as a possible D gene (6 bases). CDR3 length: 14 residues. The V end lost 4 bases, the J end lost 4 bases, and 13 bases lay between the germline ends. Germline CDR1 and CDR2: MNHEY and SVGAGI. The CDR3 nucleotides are TGTGCCAGCAGTTTGACGACAGGTAGCTATGGCTACACCTTC. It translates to CASSLTTGSYGYTF.

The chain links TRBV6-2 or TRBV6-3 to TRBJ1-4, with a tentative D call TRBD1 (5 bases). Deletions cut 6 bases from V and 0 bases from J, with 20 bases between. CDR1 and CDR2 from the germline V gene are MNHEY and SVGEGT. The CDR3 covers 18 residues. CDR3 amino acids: CASSLPGRRSATNEKLFF. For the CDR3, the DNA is TGTGCCAGCAGCCTTCCGGGGCGCCGATCGGCAACTAATGAAAAACTGTTTTTT.

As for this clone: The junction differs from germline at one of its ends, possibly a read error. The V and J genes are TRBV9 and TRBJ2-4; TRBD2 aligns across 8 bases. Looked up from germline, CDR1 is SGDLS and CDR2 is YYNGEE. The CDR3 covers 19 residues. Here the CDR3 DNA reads TGCCCCCCCACCAAACACGCGGCCGGGGGGGATGGTGGCAAAAACATTCAGTACTTC. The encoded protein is CPPTKHAAGGDGGKNIQYF. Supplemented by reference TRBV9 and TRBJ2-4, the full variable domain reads DSGVTQTPKHLITATGQRVTLRCSPRSGDLSVYWYQQSLDQGLQFLIQYYNGEERAKGNILERFSAQQFPDLHSELNLSSLELGDSALYFCPPTKHAAGGDGGKNIQYFGAGTRLSVL.

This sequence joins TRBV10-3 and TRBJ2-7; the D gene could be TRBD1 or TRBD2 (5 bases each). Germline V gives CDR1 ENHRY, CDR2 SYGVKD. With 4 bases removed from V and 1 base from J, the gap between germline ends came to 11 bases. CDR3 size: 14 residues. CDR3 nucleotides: TGTGCCATCAGTGCCGGGACGGGATCCTACGAGCAGTACTTC. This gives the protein CAISAGTGSYEQYF.

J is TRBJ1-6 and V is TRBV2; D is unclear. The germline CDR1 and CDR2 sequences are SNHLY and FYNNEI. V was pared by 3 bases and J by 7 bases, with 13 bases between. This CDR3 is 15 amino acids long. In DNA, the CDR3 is TGTGCCAGCAGTGAGAATTCGGGCCAAAATTCACCCCTCCACTTT. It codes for CASSENSGQNSPLHF.

The CDR3 coding sequence is TGCGCCAGCAGTCGGGGCCAGCAAGCAACTAATGAAAAACTGTTTTTT. Its protein product is CASSRGQQATNEKLFF. The rearrangement links TRBV5-1 to TRBJ1-4; possibly TRBD1 for D (5 bases). Trimming removed 5 bases from V and 0 bases from J, with 14 bases in between. The length of the CDR3 is 16 residues. Germline V CDR1 and CDR2: SGHRS, YFSETQ.

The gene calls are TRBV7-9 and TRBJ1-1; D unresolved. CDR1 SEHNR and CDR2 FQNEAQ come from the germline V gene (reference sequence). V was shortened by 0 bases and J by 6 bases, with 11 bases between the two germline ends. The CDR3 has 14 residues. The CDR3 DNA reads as TGTGCCAGCAGCTTAGCTCAAGTTGTCCCTGAAGCTTTCTTT. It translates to CASSLAQVVPEAFF.

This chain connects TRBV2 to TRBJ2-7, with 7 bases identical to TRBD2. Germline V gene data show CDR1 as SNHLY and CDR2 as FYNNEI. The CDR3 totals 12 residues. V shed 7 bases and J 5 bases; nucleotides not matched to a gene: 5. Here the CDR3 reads CASNREANEQYF. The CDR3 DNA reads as TGTGCCAGCAATCGGGAGGCGAACGAGCAGTACTTC.

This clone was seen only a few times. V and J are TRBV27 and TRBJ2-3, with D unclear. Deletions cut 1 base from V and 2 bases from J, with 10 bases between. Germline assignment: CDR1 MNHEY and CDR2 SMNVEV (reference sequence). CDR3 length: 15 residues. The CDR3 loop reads CASSLLSIVTDTQYF. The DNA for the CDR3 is TGTGCCAGCAGTTTATTAAGTATCGTCACAGATACGCAGTATTTT.

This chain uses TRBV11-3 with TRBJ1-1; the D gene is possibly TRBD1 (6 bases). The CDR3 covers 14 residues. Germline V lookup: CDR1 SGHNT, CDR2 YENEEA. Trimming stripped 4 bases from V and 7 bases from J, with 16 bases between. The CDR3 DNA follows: TGTGCCAGCAGCTCCGCCACAGGGTTGGGTGAAGCTTTCTTT. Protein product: CASSSATGLGEAFF.

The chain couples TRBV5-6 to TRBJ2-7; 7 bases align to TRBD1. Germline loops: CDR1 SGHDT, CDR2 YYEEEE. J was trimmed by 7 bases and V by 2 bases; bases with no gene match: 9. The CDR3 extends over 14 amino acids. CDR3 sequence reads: CASSLRQGASEQYF. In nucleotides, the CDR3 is TGTGCCAGCAGCTTAAGACAGGGCGCGAGTGAGCAGTACTTC.

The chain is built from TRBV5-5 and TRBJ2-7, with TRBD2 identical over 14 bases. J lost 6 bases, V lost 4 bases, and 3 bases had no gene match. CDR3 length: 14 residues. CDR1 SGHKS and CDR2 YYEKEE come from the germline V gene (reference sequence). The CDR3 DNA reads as TGTGCCAGCAGCGAGACTAGCGGGAGGGGCGAGCAGTACTTC. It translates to CASSETSGRGEQYF.

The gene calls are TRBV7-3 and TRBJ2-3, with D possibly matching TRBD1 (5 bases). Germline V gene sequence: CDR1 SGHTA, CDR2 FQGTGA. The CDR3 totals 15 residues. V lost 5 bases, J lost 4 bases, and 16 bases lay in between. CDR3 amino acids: CASSPNGADADTQYF. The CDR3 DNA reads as TGTGCCAGCAGCCCTAATGGGGCCGATGCAGATACGCAGTATTTT.

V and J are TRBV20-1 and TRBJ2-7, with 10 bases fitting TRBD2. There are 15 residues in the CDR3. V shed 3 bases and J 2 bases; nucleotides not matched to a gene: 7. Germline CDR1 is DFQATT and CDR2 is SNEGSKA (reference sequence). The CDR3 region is CSASWASGSAYEQYF. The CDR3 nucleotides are TGCAGTGCTAGTTGGGCTAGCGGGAGCGCCTACGAGCAGTACTTC.